Below are 6 T cell receptor beta chains sequenced from a single sample in a study of shared clonotypes between healthy human individuals. TCRdb's copy holds only in-frame clones and misses some; the assay was immunoSEQ multiplex PCR. The sample shows about 820,000 clones, nearly 95% of them seen only once. Naive CD8 cells lacked CD45RO, underwent positive selection for CCR7 and left out terminally differentiated effector memory CD45RA+ cells. What was sequenced was naive CD8+ T cells sorted from blood. Receptor source: a man under 40 in good health.

To note about this clone: At the DNA level, this CDR3 is encoded by other sequences in the same sample as well. The chain employs TRBV6-6 and TRBJ2-7; D gene unclear. Germline values: CDR1 MNHNY, CDR2 SVGAGI (reference sequence). V was cut by 6 bases and J by 1 base, with 7 bases left in between. This CDR3 comprises 12 residues. Here the CDR3 reads CASSGGSYEQYF. In DNA, the CDR3 is TGTGCCAGCAGCGGCGGATCCTACGAGCAGTACTTC.

This clone occurred once. This chain uses TRBV7-6 with TRBJ1-3, with D perhaps TRBD1 (6 bases). Trimming left V 3 bases short and J 3 bases short, with 12 bases between. CDR1 SGHVS and CDR2 FNYEAQ come from the germline V gene. This CDR3 has 15 residues. CDR3 DNA sequence: TGTGCCAGCAGCTTGGCGGGGGCGAATGGAAACACCATATATTTT. This codes for CASSLAGANGNTIYF.

The chain joins TRBV19 to TRBJ2-7, with a weak D call TRBD1 (6 bases). Germline CDR1 reads LNHDA; CDR2 reads SQIVND (reference sequence). CDR3 length equals 14 residues. The V gene lost 3 bases and the J gene lost 6 bases, with 15 bases spanning the gap. CDR3 sequence reads: CASSIRTALGEQYF. CDR3 coding DNA: TGTGCCAGTAGTATCCGGACAGCTTTGGGCGAGCAGTACTTC.

The chain recombines TRBV27 with TRBJ2-7, with D possibly matching TRBD1 (6 bases). The germline V gene has CDR1 MNHEY and CDR2 SMNVEV (reference sequence). V dropped 5 bases and J dropped 6 bases, with 14 bases sitting between them. This CDR3 is built from 13 residues. The CDR3 loop reads CASSVNRASEQYF. DNA for the CDR3: TGTGCCAGCAGTGTCAACAGGGCTTCCGAGCAGTACTTC.

J is TRBJ2-7 and V is TRBV27; D remains ambiguous. V was cut by 5 bases and J by 2 bases, with 10 bases left in between. Looked up from germline, CDR1 is MNHEY and CDR2 is SMNVEV (reference sequence). The CDR3 is 13 amino acids. The CDR3 sequence is CASSITPTYEQYF. The CDR3 DNA sequence: TGTGCCAGCAGTATAACACCTACCTACGAGCAGTACTTC.

Worth noting for this clone: The junction does not match germline at one end; this may be a read error. The chain combines TRBV6-5 with TRBJ1-4; D possibly corresponds to TRBD1 (5 bases). The CDR3 runs to 13 residues. Germline lookup yields CDR1 MNHEY and CDR2 SVGAGI. This CDR3 reads CASSYGQGGNLVF. Written as DNA, the CDR3 is TGTGCCAGCAGTTACGGACAAGGTGGGAACTTAGTTTTT.